This TCR beta chain was sequenced during a study of blood T cells in healthy people across ages. The sample holds many counts of this clonotype. One junction end does not reproduce the germline sequence, and a read error may be involved. The second PCR ran 7 to 11 cycles with a sample-barcoded 5' primer and J-beta primers. Each CDR3 protein gets one entry after TCRdb re-called the 5' RACE reads with MiXCR. The table includes over 1,200,000 distinct CDR3 sequences, 55% to 75% detected once. The CDR3 is 13 residues long. Germline CDR1 reads SEHNR; CDR2 reads FQNEAQ (reference sequence). V is TRBV7-9 and J is TRBJ1-5, with 8 bases identical to TRBD1. The sequenced sample was blood. The source is a man aged 18 to 30 in good health. CDR3: CASSLGQGQPQHF. The CDR3, as DNA: TGTGCCAGCAGTTTAGGACAGGGACAGCCCCAGCATTTT. The full variable domain, in which reference TRBV7-9 and TRBJ1-5 provide the parts outside the CDR3, is DTGVSQNPRHKITKRGQNVTFRCDPISEHNRLYWYRQTLGQGPEFLTYFQNEAQLEKSRLLSDRFSAERPKGSFSTLEIQRTEQGDSAMYLCASSLGQGQPQHFGDGTRLSIL.